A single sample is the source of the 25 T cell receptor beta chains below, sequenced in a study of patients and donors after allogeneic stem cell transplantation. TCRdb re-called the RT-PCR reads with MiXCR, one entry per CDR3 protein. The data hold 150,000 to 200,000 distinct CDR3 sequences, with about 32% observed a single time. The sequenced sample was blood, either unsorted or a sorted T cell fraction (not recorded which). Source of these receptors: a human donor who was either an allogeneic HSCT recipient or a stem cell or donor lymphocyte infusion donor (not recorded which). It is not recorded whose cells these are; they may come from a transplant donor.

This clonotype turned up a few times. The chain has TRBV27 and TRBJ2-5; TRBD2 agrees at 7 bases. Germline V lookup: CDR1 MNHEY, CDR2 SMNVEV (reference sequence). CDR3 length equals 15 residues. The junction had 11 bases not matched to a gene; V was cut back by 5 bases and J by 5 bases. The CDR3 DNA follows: TGTGCCAGCAGTCCGCGGGACTATGTTGGGGAGACCCAGTACTTC. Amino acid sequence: CASSPRDYVGETQYF.

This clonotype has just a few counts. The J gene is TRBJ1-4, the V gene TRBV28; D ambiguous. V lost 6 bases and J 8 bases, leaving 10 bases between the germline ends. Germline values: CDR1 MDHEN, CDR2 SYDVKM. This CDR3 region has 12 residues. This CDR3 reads CASRSGGEKLFF. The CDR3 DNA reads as TGTGCCAGCAGATCGGGTGGGGAAAAACTGTTTTTT.

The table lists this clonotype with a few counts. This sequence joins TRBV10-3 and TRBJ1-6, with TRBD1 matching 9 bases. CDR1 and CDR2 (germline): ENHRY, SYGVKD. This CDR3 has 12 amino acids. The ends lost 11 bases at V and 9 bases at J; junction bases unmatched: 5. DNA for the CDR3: TGTGCCTCCGGGACAGGGAGTTCACCCCTCCACTTT. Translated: CASGTGSSPLHF.

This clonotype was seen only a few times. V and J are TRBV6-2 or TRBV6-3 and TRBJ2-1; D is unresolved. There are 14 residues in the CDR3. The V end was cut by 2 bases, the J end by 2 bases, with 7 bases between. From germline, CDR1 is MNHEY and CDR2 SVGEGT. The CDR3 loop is CASSYVLAYNEQFF. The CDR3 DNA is TGTGCCAGCAGTTACGTCCTAGCCTACAATGAGCAGTTCTTC.

The CDR3 loop is CSARDDGGVDTDTQYF. DNA for the CDR3: TGCAGTGCTAGAGATGATGGGGGAGTGGACACAGATACGCAGTATTTT. This chain links TRBV20-1 with TRBJ2-3; D could derive from TRBD1 or TRBD2 (5 bases each). Germline V gene sequence: CDR1 DFQATT, CDR2 SNEGSKA (reference sequence). The CDR3 consists of 16 residues. Trimming removed 0 bases from V and 2 bases from J, with 15 bases in between.

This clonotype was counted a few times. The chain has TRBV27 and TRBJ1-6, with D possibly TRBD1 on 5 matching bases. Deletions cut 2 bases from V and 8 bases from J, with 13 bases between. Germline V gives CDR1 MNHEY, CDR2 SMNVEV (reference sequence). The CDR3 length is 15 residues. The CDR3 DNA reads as TGTGCCAGCAGTTTAGGGCGGGGCGATGATTCACCCCTCCACTTT. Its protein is CASSLGRGDDSPLHF.

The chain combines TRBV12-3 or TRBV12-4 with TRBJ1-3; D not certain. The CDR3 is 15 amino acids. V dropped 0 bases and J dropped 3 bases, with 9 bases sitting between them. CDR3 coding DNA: TGTGCCAGCAGTTTAGCACACCGGCTTGGAAACACCATATATTTT. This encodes CASSLAHRLGNTIYF.

The CDR3 loop reads CASSQVRLAPYEQYF. The CDR3 nucleotides are TGCGCCAGCAGCCAAGTAAGACTAGCCCCCTACGAGCAGTACTTC. V and J are TRBV4-3 and TRBJ2-7; 7 bases are shared with TRBD2. With V trimmed by 1 base and J by 2 bases, 5 bases remained unmatched. This CDR3 has 15 amino acids. Germline V gene data show CDR1 as LGHNA and CDR2 as YSLEER.

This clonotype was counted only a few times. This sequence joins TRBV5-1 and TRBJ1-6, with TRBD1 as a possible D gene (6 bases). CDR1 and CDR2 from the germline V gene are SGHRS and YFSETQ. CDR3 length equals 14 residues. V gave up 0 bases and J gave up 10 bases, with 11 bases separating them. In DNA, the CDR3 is TGCGCCAGCAGCTTGGGGCAGGGGAGATCACCCCTCCACTTT. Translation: CASSLGQGRSPLHF.

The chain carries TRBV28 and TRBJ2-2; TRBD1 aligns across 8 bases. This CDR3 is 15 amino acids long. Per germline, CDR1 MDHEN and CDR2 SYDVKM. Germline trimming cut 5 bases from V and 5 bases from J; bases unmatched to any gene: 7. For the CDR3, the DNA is TGTGCCAGCAGTCGTGGACAGGGTGAGACCGGGGAGCTGTTTTTT. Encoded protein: CASSRGQGETGELFF.

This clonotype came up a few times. The CDR3 region has the DNA TGCAGCGTTATCCGGGACAGGGCTATAGGGGGCTACACCTTC. Its translation: CSVIRDRAIGGYTF. The chain uses TRBV29-1 and TRBJ1-2; 9 nucleotides line up with TRBD1. In germline, CDR1 is SQVTM, CDR2 ANQGSEA. The CDR3 extends over 14 amino acids. V shed 5 bases, J shed 8 bases, and the junction held 12 bases outside the gene matches.

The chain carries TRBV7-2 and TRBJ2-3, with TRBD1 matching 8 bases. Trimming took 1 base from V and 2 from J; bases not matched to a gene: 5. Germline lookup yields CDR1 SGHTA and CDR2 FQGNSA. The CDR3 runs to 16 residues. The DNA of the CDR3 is TGTGCCAGCAGCTTAGGGTGGGACAGGCACACAGATACGCAGTATTTT. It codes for CASSLGWDRHTDTQYF. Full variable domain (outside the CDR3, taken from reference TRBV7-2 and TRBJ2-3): GAGVSQSPSNKVTEKGKDVELRCDPISGHTALYWYRQSLGQGLEFLIYFQGNSAPDKSGLPSDRFSAERTGGSVSTLTIQRTQQEDSAVYLCASSLGWDRHTDTQYFGPGTRLTVL.

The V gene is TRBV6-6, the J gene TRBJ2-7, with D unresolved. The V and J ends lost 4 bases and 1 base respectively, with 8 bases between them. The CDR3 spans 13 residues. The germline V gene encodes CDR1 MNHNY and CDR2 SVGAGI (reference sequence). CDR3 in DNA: TGTGCCAGCAGTTTTTCCGGGTCCTACGAGCAGTACTTC. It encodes CASSFSGSYEQYF.

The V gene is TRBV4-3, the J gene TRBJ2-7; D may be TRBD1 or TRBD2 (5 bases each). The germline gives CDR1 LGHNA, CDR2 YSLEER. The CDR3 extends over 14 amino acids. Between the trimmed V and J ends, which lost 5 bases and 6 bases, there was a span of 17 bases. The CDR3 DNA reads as TGCGCCAGCAGCTCCCACTACGGGGCTTTCGAGCAGTACTTC. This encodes CASSSHYGAFEQYF.

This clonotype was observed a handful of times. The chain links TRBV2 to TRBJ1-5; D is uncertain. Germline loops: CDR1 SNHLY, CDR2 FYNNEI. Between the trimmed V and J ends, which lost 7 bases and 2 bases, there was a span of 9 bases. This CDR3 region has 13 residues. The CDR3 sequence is CASKGRGNQPQHF. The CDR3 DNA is TGTGCCAGCAAGGGAAGAGGCAATCAGCCCCAGCATTTT.

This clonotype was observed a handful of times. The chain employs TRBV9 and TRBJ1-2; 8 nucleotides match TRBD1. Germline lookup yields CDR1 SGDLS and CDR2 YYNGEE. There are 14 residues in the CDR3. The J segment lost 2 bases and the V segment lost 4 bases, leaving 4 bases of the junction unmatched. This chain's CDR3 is CASSIGQGNYGYTF. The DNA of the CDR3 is TGTGCCAGCAGCATTGGACAGGGCAACTATGGCTACACCTTC. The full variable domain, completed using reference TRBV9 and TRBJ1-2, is DSGVTQTPKHLITATGQRVTLRCSPRSGDLSVYWYQQSLDQGLQFLIQYYNGEERAKGNILERFSAQQFPDLHSELNLSSLELGDSALYFCASSIGQGNYGYTFGSGTRLTVV.

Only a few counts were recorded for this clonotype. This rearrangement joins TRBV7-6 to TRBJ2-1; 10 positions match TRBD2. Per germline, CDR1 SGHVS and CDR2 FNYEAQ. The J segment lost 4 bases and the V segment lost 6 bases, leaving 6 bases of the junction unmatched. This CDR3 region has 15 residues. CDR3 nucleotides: TGTGCCAGCAGTATTCTAGCGGGAGTTTACAATGAGCAGTTCTTC. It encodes CASSILAGVYNEQFF.

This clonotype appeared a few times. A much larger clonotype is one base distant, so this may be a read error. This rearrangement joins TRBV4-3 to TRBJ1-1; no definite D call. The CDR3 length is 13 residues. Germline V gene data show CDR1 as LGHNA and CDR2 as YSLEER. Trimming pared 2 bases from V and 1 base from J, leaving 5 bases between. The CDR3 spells CASSQSGNTEAFF. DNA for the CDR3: TGCGCCAGCAGCCAATCGGGGAACACTGAAGCTTTCTTT.

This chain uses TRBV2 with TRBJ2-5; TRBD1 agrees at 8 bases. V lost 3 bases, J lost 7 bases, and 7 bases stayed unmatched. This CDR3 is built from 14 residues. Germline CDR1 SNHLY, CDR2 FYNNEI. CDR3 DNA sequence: TGTGCCAGCAGTGAGGAGACAGGGGAGGTGACCCAGTACTTC. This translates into CASSEETGEVTQYF.

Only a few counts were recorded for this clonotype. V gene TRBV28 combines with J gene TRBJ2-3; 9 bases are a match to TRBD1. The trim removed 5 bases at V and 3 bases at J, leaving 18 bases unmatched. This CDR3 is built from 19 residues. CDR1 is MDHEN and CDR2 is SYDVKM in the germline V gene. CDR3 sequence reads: CASSGDPGTGGGETDTQYF. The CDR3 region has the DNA TGTGCCAGCAGTGGGGATCCCGGAACAGGGGGCGGCGAGACAGATACGCAGTATTTT.

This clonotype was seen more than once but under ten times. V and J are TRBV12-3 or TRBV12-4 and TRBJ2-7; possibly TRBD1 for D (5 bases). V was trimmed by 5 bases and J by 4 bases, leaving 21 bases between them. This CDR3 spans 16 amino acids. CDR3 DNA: TGTGCCAGCAGTCGTATCCCCCTCGGAAAGGGGTACGAGCAGTACTTC. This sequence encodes CASSRIPLGKGYEQYF.

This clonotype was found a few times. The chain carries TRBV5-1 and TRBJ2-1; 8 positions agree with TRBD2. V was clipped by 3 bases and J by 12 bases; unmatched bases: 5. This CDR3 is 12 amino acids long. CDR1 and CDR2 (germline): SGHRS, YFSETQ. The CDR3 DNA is TGCGCCAGCAGCTCCCTAGCGGGTGGGCAGTTCTTC. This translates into CASSSLAGGQFF.

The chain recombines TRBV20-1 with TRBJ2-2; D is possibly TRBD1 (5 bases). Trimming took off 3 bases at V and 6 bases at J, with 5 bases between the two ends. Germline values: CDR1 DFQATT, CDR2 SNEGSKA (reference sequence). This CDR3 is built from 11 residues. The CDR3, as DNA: TGCAGTGCTAGCAGGGCCGGGGAGCTGTTTTTT. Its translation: CSASRAGELFF.

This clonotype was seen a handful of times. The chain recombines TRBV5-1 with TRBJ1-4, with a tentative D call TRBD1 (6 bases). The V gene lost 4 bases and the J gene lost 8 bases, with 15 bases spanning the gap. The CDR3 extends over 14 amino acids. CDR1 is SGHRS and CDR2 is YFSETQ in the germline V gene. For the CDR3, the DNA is TGCGCCAGCAGCCCCGGCCGGGACACAGAAAAACTGTTTTTT. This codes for CASSPGRDTEKLFF.

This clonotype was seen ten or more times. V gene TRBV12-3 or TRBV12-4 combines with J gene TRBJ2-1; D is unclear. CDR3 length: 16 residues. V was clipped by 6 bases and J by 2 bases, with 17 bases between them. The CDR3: CASSGARALTYNEQFF. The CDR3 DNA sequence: TGTGCCAGCAGCGGTGCAAGAGCCCTTACCTACAATGAGCAGTTCTTC.